This passage covers 30 T cell receptor beta chains from one sample sequenced in a study of shared clonotypes between healthy human individuals. Sequenced by immunoSEQ multiplex PCR; TCRdb stores in-frame clones only, minus some. The sample consists of approximately 500,000 clones, about 96% of them appearing once. Sequenced input: naive CD4+ T cells sorted from blood. Documented subset: CD45RA+ positively selected. The receptors derive from a woman aged 25 to 39 in good health.

The J gene is TRBJ2-1, the V gene TRBV5-1, with 9 bases fitting TRBD1. V was clipped by 1 base and J by 4 bases; unmatched bases: 6. The germline V gene has CDR1 SGHRS and CDR2 YFSETQ. This CDR3 is built from 16 residues. The chain's CDR3 is CASSLMGDRVYNEQFF. The CDR3 nucleotides are TGCGCCAGCAGCTTGATGGGGGACAGGGTTTACAATGAGCAGTTCTTC.

The V gene is TRBV4-1, the J gene TRBJ2-7, with TRBD1 matching over 10 bases. The CDR3 totals 15 residues. Looked up from germline, CDR1 is MGHRA and CDR2 is YSYEKL. V lost 2 bases, J lost 0 bases, and 1 base stayed unmatched. Written as DNA, the CDR3 is TGCGCCAGCAGCCAATGGGACAGGGGCTCCTACGAGCAGTACTTC. Translating gives CASSQWDRGSYEQYF.

The J gene is TRBJ1-2, the V gene TRBV7-2; weak D call: TRBD1 (5 bases). The V gene lost 5 bases and the J gene lost 4 bases, with 17 bases spanning the gap. The CDR3 length is 15 residues. Germline loops: CDR1 SGHTA, CDR2 FQGNSA. CDR3 amino acids: CASSRSSQGSYGYTF. In nucleotides, the CDR3 is TGTGCCAGCAGCCGATCAAGCCAGGGTAGCTATGGCTACACCTTC.

This CDR3 is CAWSVEGYTEAFF. The CDR3 DNA follows: TGTGCCTGGAGTGTGGAGGGCTACACTGAAGCTTTCTTT. The chain uses TRBV30 and TRBJ1-1; D not resolved. V lost 0 bases to trimming and J lost 3 bases, with 8 bases between them. This CDR3 region has 13 residues. The germline V gene encodes CDR1 GTSNPN and CDR2 SVGIG (reference sequence).

This chain links TRBV18 with TRBJ1-1, with no clear D. Trimming left V 7 bases short and J 1 base short, with 7 bases between. The CDR3 is 12 amino acids. Per germline, CDR1 KGHSH and CDR2 LQKENI. The CDR3 spells CASLRQNTEAFF. The CDR3 region has the DNA TGTGCCAGCTTGCGACAGAACACTGAAGCTTTCTTT.

The chain combines TRBV9 with TRBJ2-5; possible D gene TRBD2, 5 bases. V was clipped by 2 bases and J by 5 bases, with 10 bases between them. This CDR3 is 13 amino acids long. CDR1 is SGDLS and CDR2 is YYNGEE in the germline V gene. CDR3 protein: CASSVDQRETQYF. The CDR3 bases are TGTGCCAGCAGCGTGGATCAGCGGGAGACCCAGTACTTC.

The J gene is TRBJ1-1, the V gene TRBV11-2; unclear D gene. V shed 5 bases and J shed 0 bases, with 7 bases lying between them. CDR3 length: 13 residues. CDR1 is SGHAT, CDR2 FQNNGV, per germline. CDR3 protein: CASSTTLNTEAFF. As DNA, the CDR3 is TGTGCCAGCAGCACAACTTTGAACACTGAAGCTTTCTTT.

The rearrangement links TRBV28 to TRBJ1-2, with 7 bases lining up with TRBD1. CDR1 and CDR2 from the germline V gene are MDHEN and SYDVKM. The CDR3 contains 14 residues. V was clipped by 5 bases and J by 11 bases; unmatched bases: 14. Written as DNA, the CDR3 is TGTGCCAGCAGTGCCGGGACAGCTCGTTTCGGTTACACCTTC. Residues: CASSAGTARFGYTF.

The chain joins TRBV10-1 to TRBJ2-7; 12 bases align to TRBD2. Germline V lookup: CDR1 WNHNN, CDR2 SYGVQD (reference sequence). The CDR3 is 13 amino acids. With 4 bases clipped from V and 6 bases from J, the junction kept 1 base outside the gene matches. CDR3 nucleotide sequence: TGCGCCAGCAGTGGGACTAGCGGGACCGAGCAGTACTTC. Residues: CASSGTSGTEQYF.

The chain employs TRBV10-1 and TRBJ2-5; D is perhaps TRBD1 (6 bases). V lost 4 bases and J lost 5, with 14 bases in between. The CDR3 spans 14 residues. Germline values: CDR1 WNHNN, CDR2 SYGVQD (reference sequence). The CDR3 loop is CASSGFNREETQYF. The CDR3 DNA sequence: TGCGCCAGCAGTGGATTTAACAGGGAGGAGACCCAGTACTTC.

This chain links TRBV7-8 with TRBJ2-5, with TRBD2 as a possible D gene (6 bases). The germline V gene encodes CDR1 SGHVS and CDR2 FQNEAQ. The length of the CDR3 is 13 residues. V lost 7 bases, J lost 5 bases, and 14 bases lay in between. CDR3: CASKPLGGETQYF. The CDR3 DNA is TGTGCCAGCAAACCTCTAGGAGGGGAGACCCAGTACTTC.

This chain uses TRBV4-2 with TRBJ1-2; D is ambiguous. Per germline, CDR1 LGHNA and CDR2 YNFKEQ. The V end was cut by 0 bases, the J end by 8 bases, with 10 bases between. The CDR3 loop spans 13 amino acids. The CDR3 spells CASSQDFPNGYTF. CDR3 bases: TGTGCCAGCAGCCAAGATTTCCCCAACGGCTACACCTTC.

This chain uses TRBV7-2 with TRBJ2-5, with D unresolved. The CDR3 length is 15 residues. Deletions cut 5 bases from V and 4 bases from J, with 17 bases between. In germline, CDR1 is SGHTA, CDR2 FQGNSA. The CDR3 sequence is CASSLGRARGETQYF. The CDR3 DNA follows: TGTGCCAGCAGCCTCGGCCGAGCGCGAGGAGAGACCCAGTACTTC.

V is TRBV28 and J is TRBJ2-5; possibly TRBD1 for D (6 bases). The J call could be wrong; TRBJ2-7 is a better fit for the DNA end. CDR3 length equals 14 residues. Per germline, CDR1 MDHEN and CDR2 SYDVKM. CDR3 in amino acids: CASGLLTGEDEQYF. In DNA, the CDR3 is TGTGCCAGCGGCCTCCTGACAGGTGAAGACGAGCAGTACTTC.

The chain employs TRBV6-6 and TRBJ1-2, with D uncertain. V gave up 6 bases and J gave up 3 bases, with 11 bases separating them. The CDR3 runs to 13 residues. Per the germline V gene, CDR1 is MNHNY and CDR2 is SVGAGI (reference sequence). The CDR3 sequence: CASRTEWYYGYTF. In DNA form, the CDR3 reads TGTGCCAGCAGGACCGAATGGTACTATGGCTACACCTTC.

The gene calls are TRBV28 and TRBJ2-7; D uncertain. The germline V gene encodes CDR1 MDHEN and CDR2 SYDVKM. The length of the CDR3 is 12 residues. V gave up 2 bases and J gave up 6 bases, with 8 bases separating them. CDR3 loop: CASSLVTTEQYF. In DNA, the CDR3 is TGTGCCAGCAGTTTAGTCACAACCGAGCAGTACTTC.

In nucleotides, the CDR3 is TGCAGCGTTGGGGGGGTGAACCGATACGAGCAGTACTTC. It yields the protein CSVGGVNRYEQYF. The chain employs TRBV29-1 and TRBJ2-5; D possibly corresponds to TRBD2 (6 bases). The J call may be faulty, since TRBJ2-7 better matches the DNA end. There are 13 residues in the CDR3. CDR1 and CDR2 from the germline V gene are SQVTM and ANQGSEA.

This chain links TRBV6-1 with TRBJ2-7, with TRBD2 identical over 11 bases. The germline CDR1 and CDR2 sequences are MNHNS and SASEGT. The length of the CDR3 is 13 residues. The junction had 4 bases not matched to a gene; V was cut back by 10 bases and J by 2 bases. CDR3 sequence: CATGTSGTYEQYF. In DNA form, the CDR3 reads TGTGCCACCGGGACTAGCGGCACCTACGAGCAGTACTTC.

This rearrangement joins TRBV11-2 to TRBJ1-2; D is unresolved. Germline CDR1 reads SGHAT; CDR2 reads FQNNGV. The CDR3 runs 15 residues. V lost 5 bases and J lost 4, with 17 bases in between. The CDR3, as DNA: TGTGCCAGCAGCCCAACTACTACTCCAACCTATGGCTACACCTTC. It yields the protein CASSPTTTPTYGYTF.

This chain connects TRBV5-3 to TRBJ1-2; 7 bases map to TRBD1. TRBV5-3 is recorded as an ORF, its role being uncertain. J lost 2 bases, V lost 0 bases, and 10 bases had no gene match. The CDR3 loop spans 17 amino acids. Here the CDR3 DNA reads TGTGCCAGAAGCTTGGCCCACGACAGGGTTTGCAACTATGGCTACACCTTC. It is translated as CARSLAHDRVCNYGYTF.

This rearrangement joins TRBV6-4 to TRBJ1-1, with a tentative D call TRBD1 (6 bases). CDR3 size: 14 residues. The V gene lost 5 bases and the J gene lost 2 bases, with 12 bases spanning the gap. Germline V CDR1 and CDR2: MRHNA, SNTAGT. The CDR3 protein is CASSPEGDNTEAFF. The CDR3 DNA reads as TGTGCCAGCAGTCCCGAGGGGGATAACACTGAAGCTTTCTTT.

This clone was observed a handful of times. The rearrangement uses TRBV4-1 and TRBJ1-5, with 9 bases fitting TRBD1. V trimming: 4 bases; J trimming: 4 bases; junction bases outside the gene matches: 8. CDR1 is MGHRA, CDR2 YSYEKL, per germline. The CDR3 runs to 16 residues. Written as DNA, the CDR3 is TGCGCCAGCAGCCCATTAACAGGGGGCGTTAATCAGCCCCAGCATTTT. This translates into CASSPLTGGVNQPQHF.

The chain has TRBV28 and TRBJ2-7; D may correspond to TRBD1 or TRBD2 (5 bases each). The CDR3 totals 14 residues. Trimming took 4 bases from V and 7 from J, leaving 17 bases between them. Germline V CDR1 and CDR2: MDHEN, SYDVKM. Here the CDR3 reads CASSSPGRAREQYF. The CDR3 DNA reads as TGTGCCAGCAGTTCGCCGGGACGGGCTCGGGAGCAGTACTTC.

This chain connects TRBV7-2 to TRBJ1-1; D uncertain. CDR1 is SGHTA and CDR2 is FQGNSA in the germline V gene. This CDR3 region has 15 residues. The ends were cut back, 3 bases at V and 4 bases at J, with 15 bases in the middle. The CDR3 DNA reads as TGTGCCAGCAGCTTTCTATCCTTCTTGTCCACTGAAGCTTTCTTT. It specifies CASSFLSFLSTEAFF.

V usage is TRBV28 and J usage is TRBJ1-5; maybe TRBD1 (5 bases). Germline V gene sequence: CDR1 MDHEN, CDR2 SYDVKM. Trimming took 1 base from V and 5 from J, leaving 6 bases between them. This CDR3 has 13 residues. The CDR3 region has the DNA TGTGCCAGCAGTTTATCAGGGTATCAGCCCCAGCATTTT. This gives the protein CASSLSGYQPQHF.

The chain uses TRBV27 and TRBJ2-5, with 9 bases that match TRBD1. V lost 5 bases, J lost 5 bases, and 15 bases stayed unmatched. There are 17 residues in the CDR3. Per the germline V gene, CDR1 is MNHEY and CDR2 is SMNVEV (reference sequence). The CDR3 spells CASSPLLLRDRVETQYF. CDR3 DNA: TGTGCCAGCAGTCCCCTCCTCCTCCGGGACAGGGTTGAGACCCAGTACTTC.

The rearrangement links TRBV7-6 to TRBJ1-5; D not resolved. The ends were cut back, 6 bases at V and 9 bases at J, with 27 bases in the middle. This CDR3 is 17 amino acids long. Germline V gene lookup returns CDR1 SGHVS and CDR2 FNYEAQ. The CDR3 bases are TGTGCCAGCAGACCAACATGTTCAGGTTTTCAAATAACGCCCCAGCATTTT. Protein product: CASRPTCSGFQITPQHF.

The chain joins TRBV15 to TRBJ1-4, with 11 bases fitting TRBD1. The V gene end was trimmed by 3 bases and the J gene end by 8 bases; junction bases not matched to a gene: 5. CDR1 LNHNV and CDR2 YYDKDF come from the germline V gene (reference sequence). The CDR3 is 15 residues long. CDR3 amino acids: CATSSGQGAVEKLFF. DNA for the CDR3: TGTGCCACCAGCAGTGGACAGGGGGCGGTCGAAAAACTGTTTTTT.

The chain links TRBV7-2 to TRBJ2-5, with 9 bases matching TRBD2. CDR3 size: 15 residues. J lost 5 bases, V lost 5 bases, and 9 bases had no gene match. Germline CDR1 and CDR2: SGHTA and FQGNSA. CDR3 in DNA: TGTGCCAGCAGCCTGATAGCGGGAGAAGGGGAGACCCAGTACTTC. Amino acid sequence: CASSLIAGEGETQYF. Complete variable domain (other parts from reference TRBV7-2 and TRBJ2-5): GAGVSQSPSNKVTEKGKDVELRCDPISGHTALYWYRQSLGQGLEFLIYFQGNSAPDKSGLPSDRFSAERTGGSVSTLTIQRTQQEDSAVYLCASSLIAGEGETQYFGPGTRLLVL.

In its sample, this clone was seen once. Other DNA sequences in the same sample also yield this CDR3. V usage is TRBV9 and J usage is TRBJ2-2, with D perhaps matching TRBD1 or TRBD2 (5 bases each). The V gene lost 2 bases and the J gene lost 3 bases, with 8 bases spanning the gap. This CDR3 region has 14 residues. CDR1 is SGDLS, CDR2 YYNGEE, per germline. CDR3 amino acids: CASSVGTHTGELFF. The CDR3 nucleotides are TGTGCCAGCAGCGTCGGGACCCACACCGGGGAGCTGTTTTTT.